This T cell receptor beta chain was documented in a study of shared clonotypes between healthy human individuals. Germline V gene sequence: CDR1 LNHDA, CDR2 SQIVND (reference sequence). The CDR3 consists of 14 residues. V trimming: 3 bases; J trimming: 4 bases; junction bases outside the gene matches: 5. Comment on this clone: Its antigen remains unidentified.

Measured with immunoSEQ multiplex PCR; TCRdb has only the in-frame clones, and not every one. The sample has some 1.5 million clones, roughly 95% seen once. Overall study results and limits: Relative to their counterparts shared across all four donors, non-shared clonotypes exhibited diminished generation probabilities. Tissue TCR repertoires likely differ from these blood-only repertoires. Larger estimated richness was generally recorded for naive subsets relative to memory subsets.

The TCR comes from a man aged 25-40 years in good health. The V call is TRBV19, the J call TRBJ2-7, with 8 nucleotides matching TRBD1. The sequenced sample consisted of naive CD4+ T cells sorted from blood. Documented subset: CD45RA+ positively selected. The CDR3 here is CASSMGTGRYEQYF. The CDR3 DNA reads TGTGCCAGTAGTATGGGGACAGGTCGGTACGAGCAGTACTTC. The entire variable domain, with the rest obtained from reference TRBV19 and TRBJ2-7, is as follows: DGGITQSPKYLFRKEGQNVTLSCEQNLNHDAMYWYRQDPGQGLRLIYYSQIVNDFQKGDIAEGYSVSREKKESFPLTVTSAQKNPTAFYLCASSMGTGRYEQYFGPGTRLTVT.